Described below is a single TCR beta chain sequence and its context. Its antigen is undetermined. Focal radiation was given together with CTLA-4 blockade (ipilimumab) to patients with chemo-refractory metastatic non-small-cell lung cancer. The record originates from a study of radiotherapy plus CTLA-4 blockade in lung cancer. Study context: Objective responses arose in over 15% of patients, and around 32% experienced disease control.

Study conclusions and caveats: With interferon-beta, early dynamics of blood T cell clones were reported to best predict response. Expansion in blood of tumor-derived TCR clones was seen after radiotherapy plus ipilimumab.

Profiling relied on immunoSEQ multiplex PCR, and the TCRdb table lists in-frame clones only, not all of them. The data hold roughly 66,000 clones, with around 83% observed a single time. The sequence came from a human donor with non-small cell lung cancer who had a partial response to radiotherapy plus ipilimumab. The specimen comprised peripheral blood, sampled from a patient treated with radiotherapy plus ipilimumab.

The CDR3 nucleotides are TGCGCCAGCAGCTTGGCCGACGGGACAGGGGCCAACGTCCTGACTTTC. As protein: CASSLADGTGANVLTF. V and J are TRBV5-1 and TRBJ2-6; a weak D match, TRBD1 (6 bases). CDR1 and CDR2 (germline): SGHRS, YFSETQ. V was trimmed by 0 bases and J by 4 bases, leaving 11 bases between them. The CDR3 runs 16 residues.